This passage covers 5 T cell receptor beta chains from one sample sequenced in a study of response to subunit inactivated influenza vaccine. TCRdb analysed the RT-PCR reads with MiXCR anew, one entry per CDR3 protein. This sample has more than 700,000 distinct CDR3 sequences; 21% occur once, and the top ten carry roughly 10%. Specimen: PBMCs from blood, collected 4 to 6 days after vaccination. The source is a middle-aged man who received an inactivated influenza vaccine.

This clonotype was detected only a few times. The V and J genes are TRBV5-1 and TRBJ2-7, with 9 bases that match TRBD2. The CDR3 is 16 residues long. Germline CDR1 reads SGHRS; CDR2 reads YFSETQ. V trimming: 4 bases; J trimming: 3 bases; junction bases outside the gene matches: 11. The CDR3 here is CASSPTPGTSFYEQYF. Here the CDR3 DNA reads TGCGCCAGCAGCCCCACACCCGGGACTAGCTTCTACGAGCAGTACTTC.

This clonotype has only a few counts. The J gene is TRBJ2-1, the V gene TRBV6-1; no clear D. The CDR3 has 14 amino acids. Germline CDR1 is MNHNS and CDR2 is SASEGT. The V and J ends lost 6 bases and 3 bases respectively, with 12 bases between them. The DNA of the CDR3 is TGTGCCAGCAGCCGTTGGTCAGACTACAATGAGCAGTTCTTC. It translates to CASSRWSDYNEQFF.

This clonotype was detected only a few times. The chain links TRBV6-2 or TRBV6-3 to TRBJ2-3; 8 nucleotides line up with TRBD2. J lost 5 bases, V lost 6 bases, and 16 bases had no gene match. Germline V gene data show CDR1 as MNHEY and CDR2 as SVGEGT. The CDR3 loop spans 17 amino acids. CDR3 in amino acids: CASSPTGARGGIDTQYF. CDR3 nucleotide sequence: TGTGCCAGCAGCCCCACAGGTGCTCGCGGGGGGATAGATACGCAGTATTTT.

The chain employs TRBV5-4 and TRBJ2-4; 7 bases match TRBD1. V lost 3 bases to trimming and J lost 6 bases; unmatched junction nucleotides: 9. Germline V lookup: CDR1 SGHNT, CDR2 YYREEE (reference sequence). The CDR3 sequence is 15 residues long. CDR3 region: CASSSKTGTANIQYF. The CDR3 DNA follows: TGTGCCAGCAGCTCCAAGACCGGGACAGCAAACATTCAGTACTTC.

This clonotype was counted between two and nine times. The rearrangement joins TRBV5-1 to TRBJ1-5; no clear D. Trimming cost V 0 bases and J 8 bases, with 12 bases left between them. The CDR3 contains 14 residues. Germline-derived CDR1 and CDR2 are SGHRS and YFSETQ. The DNA for the CDR3 is TGCGCCAGCAGCTTGGGGAACGGCGCCGAGCCCCAGCATTTT. Its translation is CASSLGNGAEPQHF.